Detailed here is one T cell receptor (beta chain). This CDR3 has 13 amino acids. CDR1 SNHLY and CDR2 FYNNEI come from the germline V gene. J was trimmed by 5 bases and V by 2 bases; bases with no gene match: 2. The protocol was immunoSEQ multiplex PCR, while the TCRdb copy is restricted to in-frame clones and leaves out a portion. There are 200,000 to 250,000 clones in the sample; approximately 88% occur only once, and over 3.5% lies in the top ten. The data were obtained in a study of blood T cell repertoires in COVID-19. Study as a whole: Italy, Spain and the United States were the sources of the convalescent and acute COVID-19 samples.

Sequenced material: PBMCs or T cells enriched from blood (not recorded which). This TCR derives from a woman in her 30s who had been exposed to COVID-19. The rearrangement joins TRBV2 to TRBJ1-2, with 7 positions matching TRBD1. CDR3 sequence: CASSERGRYGYTF. The CDR3 coding sequence is TGTGCCAGCAGTGAAAGGGGGCGGTATGGCTACACCTTC.